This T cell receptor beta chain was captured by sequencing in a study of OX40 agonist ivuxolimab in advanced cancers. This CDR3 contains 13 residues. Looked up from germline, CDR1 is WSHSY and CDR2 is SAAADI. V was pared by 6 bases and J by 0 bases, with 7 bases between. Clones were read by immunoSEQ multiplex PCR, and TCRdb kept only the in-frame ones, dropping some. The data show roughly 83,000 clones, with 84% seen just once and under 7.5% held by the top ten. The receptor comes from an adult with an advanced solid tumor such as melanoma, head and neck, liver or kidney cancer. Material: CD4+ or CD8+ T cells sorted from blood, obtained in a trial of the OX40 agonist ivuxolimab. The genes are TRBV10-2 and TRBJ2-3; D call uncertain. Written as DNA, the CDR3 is TGCGCCAGCAGAGAGCCTAGCACAGATACGCAGTATTTT. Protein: CASREPSTDTQYF.